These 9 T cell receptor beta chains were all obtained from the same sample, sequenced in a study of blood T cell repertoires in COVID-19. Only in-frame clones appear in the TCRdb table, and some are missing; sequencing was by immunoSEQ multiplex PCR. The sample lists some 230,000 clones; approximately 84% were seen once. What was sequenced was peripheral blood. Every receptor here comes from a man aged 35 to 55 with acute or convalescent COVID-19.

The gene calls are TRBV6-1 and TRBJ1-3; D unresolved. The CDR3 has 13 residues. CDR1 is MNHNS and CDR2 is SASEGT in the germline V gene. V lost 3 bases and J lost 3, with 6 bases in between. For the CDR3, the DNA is TGTGCCAGCAGTGATCTTTTTGGAAACACCATATATTTT. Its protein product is CASSDLFGNTIYF.

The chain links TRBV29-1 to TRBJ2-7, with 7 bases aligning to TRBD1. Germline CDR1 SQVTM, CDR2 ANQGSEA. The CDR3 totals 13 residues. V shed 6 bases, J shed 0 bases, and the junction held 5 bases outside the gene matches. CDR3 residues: CSVNRGDSYEQYF. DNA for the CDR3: TGCAGCGTGAACAGGGGAGACTCCTACGAGCAGTACTTC.

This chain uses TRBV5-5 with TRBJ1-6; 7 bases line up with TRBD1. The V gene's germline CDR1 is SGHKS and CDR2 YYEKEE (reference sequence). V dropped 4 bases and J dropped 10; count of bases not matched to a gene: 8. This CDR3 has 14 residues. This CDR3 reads CASSKGASGSPLHF. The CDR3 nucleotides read TGTGCCAGCAGCAAGGGGGCATCGGGGTCACCCCTCCACTTT. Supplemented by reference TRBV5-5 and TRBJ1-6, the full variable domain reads DAGVTQSPTHLIKTRGQQVTLRCSPISGHKSVSWYQQVLGQGPQFIFQYYEKEERGRGNFPDRFSARQFPNYSSELNVNALLLGDSALYLCASSKGASGSPLHFGNGTRLTVT.

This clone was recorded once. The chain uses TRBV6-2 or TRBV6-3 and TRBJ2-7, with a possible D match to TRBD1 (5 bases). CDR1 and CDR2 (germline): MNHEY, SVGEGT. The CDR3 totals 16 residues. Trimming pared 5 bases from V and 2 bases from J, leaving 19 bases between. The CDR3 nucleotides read TGTGCCAGCAGTCTAATACAGGCCTTGGGGACCTACGAGCAGTACTTC. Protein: CASSLIQALGTYEQYF.

This CDR3 reads CASSLVGGDYGYTF. In DNA form, the CDR3 reads TGTGCCAGCAGTTTGGTGGGGGGGGACTATGGCTACACCTTC. The chain couples TRBV27 to TRBJ1-2; D possibly corresponds to TRBD1 (5 bases). Germline V gene sequence: CDR1 MNHEY, CDR2 SMNVEV (reference sequence). V was cut by 3 bases and J by 3 bases, with 11 bases left in between. The length of the CDR3 is 14 residues.

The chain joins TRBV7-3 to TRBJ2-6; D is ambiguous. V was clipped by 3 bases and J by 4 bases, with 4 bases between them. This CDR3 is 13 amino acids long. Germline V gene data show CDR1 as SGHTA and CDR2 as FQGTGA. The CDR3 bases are TGTGCCAGCAGCTTGGGCGGGGCCAACGTCCTGACTTTC. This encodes CASSLGGANVLTF.

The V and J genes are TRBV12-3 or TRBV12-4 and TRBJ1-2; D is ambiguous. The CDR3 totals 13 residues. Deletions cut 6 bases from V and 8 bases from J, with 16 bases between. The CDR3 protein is CASSPRRDEGYTF. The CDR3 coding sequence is TGTGCCAGCAGCCCGAGACGGGATGAAGGCTACACCTTC.

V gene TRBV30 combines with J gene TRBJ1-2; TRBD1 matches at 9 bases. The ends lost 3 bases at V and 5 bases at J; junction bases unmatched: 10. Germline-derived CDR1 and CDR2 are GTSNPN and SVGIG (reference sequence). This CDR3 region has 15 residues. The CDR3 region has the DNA TGTGCCTGGAGCCCTACCGACAGGGGGAATTATGGCTACACCTTC. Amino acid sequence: CAWSPTDRGNYGYTF.

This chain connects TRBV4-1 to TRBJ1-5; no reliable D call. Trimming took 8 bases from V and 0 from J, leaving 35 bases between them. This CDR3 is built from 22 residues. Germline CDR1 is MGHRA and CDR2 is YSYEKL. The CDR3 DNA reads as TGCGCCAGCCCAACTTCTCTTTCCGGGATACTCGACCCTACGAATAGCAATCAGCCCCAGCATTTT. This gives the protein CASPTSLSGILDPTNSNQPQHF.